Listed here are 27 T cell receptor beta chains from one sample, sequenced in a study of Ad26.COV2.S vaccination and SARS-CoV-2 variants. Measured with immunoSEQ multiplex PCR; TCRdb has only the in-frame clones, and not every one. The table shows roughly 500,000 clones, with roughly 89% occurring only once. Treatment given: roughly 20 received Ad26.COV2.S at low or high dose, single or two shots; roughly 5 received placebo; per-sample allocation not given. On day 63 after the first injection, vaccine and placebo recipients gave samples. The material was peripheral blood, obtained in a trial of Ad26.COV2.S vaccine versus placebo. The receptors derive from a person aged 18-60 years who received the Ad26.COV2.S COVID-19 vaccine or a placebo.

The CDR3 coding sequence is TGTGCCACCAGTGATTGGGGTTTGGATACGCAGTATTTT. Translating gives CATSDWGLDTQYF. This sequence joins TRBV24-1 and TRBJ2-3; the D is unclear. Germline V gene lookup returns CDR1 KGHDR and CDR2 SFDVKD. The length of the CDR3 is 13 residues. Between the trimmed V and J ends, which lost 2 bases and 6 bases, there was a span of 8 bases.

This rearrangement joins TRBV5-1 to TRBJ1-2; 7 bases map to TRBD1. The germline gives CDR1 SGHRS, CDR2 YFSETQ. Trimming took 4 bases from V and 2 from J; bases not matched to a gene: 17. CDR3 length equals 18 residues. The CDR3 reads CASSGHPRDSLLNYGYTF. The CDR3 region has the DNA TGCGCCAGCAGCGGTCATCCCAGGGACAGCCTTTTAAACTATGGCTACACCTTC. Full variable domain (rest looked up from reference TRBV5-1 and TRBJ1-2): KAGVTQTPRYLIKTRGQQVTLSCSPISGHRSVSWYQQTPGQGLQFLFEYFSETQRNKGNFPGRFSGRQFSNSRSEMNVSTLELGDSALYLCASSGHPRDSLLNYGYTFGSGTRLTVV.

The chain recombines TRBV3-1 (or the pseudogene TRBV3-2) with TRBJ1-2; D is unclear. Deletions cut 0 bases from V and 3 bases from J, with 5 bases between. This CDR3 comprises 13 residues. In germline, CDR1 is LGHDT, CDR2 YNNKEL (reference sequence). DNA of the CDR3: TGTGCCAGCAGCCAAGAAGCTTACTATGGCTACACCTTC. Translation: CASSQEAYYGYTF.

The J gene is TRBJ2-3, the V gene TRBV28; D possibly corresponds to TRBD1 (6 bases). Trimming took 6 bases from V and 3 from J, leaving 22 bases between them. The CDR3 consists of 17 residues. Germline-derived CDR1 and CDR2 are MDHEN and SYDVKM. The CDR3 is CASRPQGPRGWTDTQYF. The CDR3 DNA reads as TGTGCCAGCAGGCCTCAGGGGCCACGCGGGTGGACAGATACGCAGTATTTT.

The rearrangement uses TRBV5-8 and TRBJ2-5; 7 nucleotides line up with TRBD1. Looked up from germline, CDR1 is SGHTS and CDR2 is YDEGEE. The V and J ends lost 5 bases and 1 base, in that order; junction bases with no gene match: 2. The CDR3 consists of 13 residues. The CDR3 spells CASRRTGQETQYF. CDR3 nucleotides: TGTGCCAGCAGGCGGACAGGCCAAGAGACCCAGTACTTC.

This rearrangement joins TRBV12-5 to TRBJ2-3; D is possibly TRBD1 or TRBD2 (5 bases each). The CDR3 is 12 amino acids. Deletions cut 5 bases from V and 11 bases from J, with 14 bases between. Looked up from germline, CDR1 is LGHNT and CDR2 is FRNRAP. The CDR3 is CASGARGVGQYF. CDR3 in DNA: TGTGCTAGTGGTGCAAGAGGGGTAGGGCAGTATTTT.

The J gene is TRBJ1-1, the V gene TRBV7-9; D not resolved. Looked up from germline, CDR1 is SEHNR and CDR2 is FQNEAQ (reference sequence). This CDR3 contains 11 residues. Trimming left V 2 bases short and J 8 bases short, with 6 bases between. CDR3 coding DNA: TGTGCCAGCAGCTTATCCAGGGAAGCTTTCTTT. This translates into CASSLSREAFF.

The chain joins TRBV7-9 to TRBJ2-6; D remains ambiguous. Germline V gene lookup returns CDR1 SEHNR and CDR2 FQNEAQ (reference sequence). V was clipped by 2 bases and J by 0 bases, with 8 bases between them. The CDR3 sequence is 16 residues long. The CDR3 is CASSLLMDSGANVLTF. CDR3 sequence (DNA): TGTGCCAGCAGCTTACTTATGGACTCTGGGGCCAACGTCCTGACTTTC.

The genes are TRBV30 and TRBJ1-1; D not certain. CDR1 is GTSNPN, CDR2 SVGIG, per germline (reference sequence). Between the trimmed V and J ends, which lost 2 bases and 2 bases, there was a span of 18 bases. The CDR3 length is 16 residues. The CDR3 DNA follows: TGTGCCTGGAGTCCCCCCTGGCGGATAAGCAACACTGAAGCTTTCTTT. The encoded protein is CAWSPPWRISNTEAFF.

This clone is a singleton in its sample. The chain combines TRBV19 with TRBJ2-1, with 8 bases fitting TRBD2. The V segment lost 7 bases and the J segment 9 bases; nucleotides outside the gene matches: 11. The CDR3 has 14 amino acids. Germline loops: CDR1 LNHDA, CDR2 SQIVND (reference sequence). CDR3 loop: CASTPRGGFSEQFF. The CDR3 DNA sequence: TGTGCCAGTACCCCACGGGGGGGGTTTAGTGAGCAGTTCTTC.

The V and J genes are TRBV6-2 or TRBV6-3 and TRBJ1-5; tentatively, D is TRBD1 (6 bases). The germline V and J ends were trimmed by 0 bases and 6 bases, with 12 bases remaining between them. Germline values: CDR1 MNHEY, CDR2 SVGEGT. CDR3 length equals 15 residues. The DNA of the CDR3 is TGTGCCAGCAGTTACTCTCGGGGGCCGAGTCAGCCCCAGCATTTT. Its protein product is CASSYSRGPSQPQHF.

The chain uses TRBV4-3 and TRBJ1-4; D perhaps matches TRBD1 (6 bases). Trimming removed 0 bases from V and 7 bases from J, with 15 bases in between. The CDR3 covers 16 residues. Germline V lookup: CDR1 LGHNA, CDR2 YSLEER. CDR3 in amino acids: CASSQDGGAGFEKLFF. In nucleotides, the CDR3 is TGCGCCAGCAGCCAAGATGGGGGGGCAGGGTTTGAAAAACTGTTTTTT.

The V gene is TRBV11-2, the J gene TRBJ1-1; possibly TRBD1 for D (6 bases). The germline CDR1 and CDR2 sequences are SGHAT and FQNNGV. The CDR3 is made up of 14 amino acids. The V and J ends lost 5 bases and 0 bases respectively, with 10 bases between them. The CDR3 nucleotides are TGTGCCAGCAGCCGCGGACAGCTGAACACTGAAGCTTTCTTT. Translated: CASSRGQLNTEAFF.

The chain joins TRBV4-1 to TRBJ1-5; a weak D match, TRBD1 (5 bases). The ends were cut back, 4 bases at V and 1 base at J, with 17 bases in the middle. Germline V gene data show CDR1 as MGHRA and CDR2 as YSYEKL. This CDR3 has 17 residues. CDR3 bases: TGCGCCAGCAGCCCCGGGGCGTATGGGATCAGCAATCAGCCCCAGCATTTT. Translation gives CASSPGAYGISNQPQHF.

The rearrangement links TRBV20-1 to TRBJ1-3, with 7 bases lining up with TRBD1. V lost 3 bases, J lost 1 base, and 3 bases stayed unmatched. In germline, CDR1 is DFQATT, CDR2 SNEGSKA (reference sequence). The CDR3 has 14 amino acids. The CDR3 nucleotides read TGCAGTGCTAGTAAGGGGGCGTCTGGAAACACCATATATTTT. It translates to CSASKGASGNTIYF.

The chain links TRBV2 to TRBJ1-1, with TRBD1 identical over 9 bases. Germline values: CDR1 SNHLY, CDR2 FYNNEI. The ends lost 7 bases at V and 4 bases at J; junction bases unmatched: 7. This CDR3 is built from 14 residues. The CDR3 DNA sequence: TGTGCCAGCAACAAGGACAGGGGCGGCACTGAAGCTTTCTTT. Protein sequence: CASNKDRGGTEAFF.

This rearrangement joins TRBV19 to TRBJ1-5; D may be TRBD1 (6 bases). Deletions cut 5 bases from V and 3 bases from J, with 11 bases between. CDR1 is LNHDA and CDR2 is SQIVND in the germline V gene (reference sequence). The CDR3 has 14 residues. The CDR3 bases are TGTGCCAGTAGTGAGAGGGGGTACAATCAGCCCCAGCATTTT. This translates into CASSERGYNQPQHF.

The rearrangement joins TRBV2 to TRBJ2-2, with D possibly matching TRBD1 (6 bases). The CDR3 has 11 residues. Looked up from germline, CDR1 is SNHLY and CDR2 is FYNNEI. Trimming shortened V by 6 bases and J by 8 bases, and 7 bases separated the two germline ends. CDR3 in amino acids: CASRGTGELFF. The CDR3 DNA reads as TGTGCCAGCAGGGGGACAGGGGAGCTGTTTTTT.

The gene calls are TRBV6-2 or TRBV6-3 and TRBJ1-1; the D is unclear. This CDR3 region has 15 residues. Germline loops: CDR1 MNHEY, CDR2 SVGEGT. Trimming took 3 bases from V and 5 from J, leaving 16 bases between them. The CDR3 region has the DNA TGTGCCAGCAGTTATTTATGGGGAGGTGATACTGAAGCTTTCTTT. It encodes CASSYLWGGDTEAFF.

The gene calls are TRBV5-1 and TRBJ2-3; 11 bases align to TRBD1. CDR3 size: 15 residues. The V gene's germline CDR1 is SGHRS and CDR2 YFSETQ. V shed 4 bases and J 7 bases; nucleotides not matched to a gene: 8. In DNA, the CDR3 is TGCGCCAGCAGCCCCAGGACAGGGGGCTTGAATACGCAGTATTTT. Its translation: CASSPRTGGLNTQYF. Full variable domain (missing parts from reference TRBV5-1 and TRBJ2-3): KAGVTQTPRYLIKTRGQQVTLSCSPISGHRSVSWYQQTPGQGLQFLFEYFSETQRNKGNFPGRFSGRQFSNSRSEMNVSTLELGDSALYLCASSPRTGGLNTQYFGPGTRLTVL.

This chain uses TRBV15 with TRBJ2-7; D is unclear. Per the germline V gene, CDR1 is LNHNV and CDR2 is YYDKDF (reference sequence). The V end lost 0 bases, the J end lost 2 bases, and 11 bases lay between the germline ends. The CDR3 is made up of 15 amino acids. CDR3 amino acids: CATSRDLAGAYEQYF. CDR3 DNA: TGTGCCACCAGCAGAGATTTGGCAGGAGCCTACGAGCAGTACTTC.

The chain carries TRBV28 and TRBJ1-1; a weak D match, TRBD1 (6 bases). CDR1 is MDHEN, CDR2 SYDVKM, per germline. This CDR3 is 13 amino acids long. The germline V and J ends were trimmed by 10 bases and 0 bases, with 12 bases remaining between them. The CDR3 region has the DNA TGTGCCACCCTGACAGGATTGAACACTGAAGCTTTCTTT. This gives the protein CATLTGLNTEAFF.

The chain has TRBV7-2 and TRBJ1-3; D is perhaps TRBD1 (6 bases). The germline V gene has CDR1 SGHTA and CDR2 FQGNSA. The CDR3 extends over 15 amino acids. V gave up 4 bases and J gave up 0 bases, with 10 bases separating them. The CDR3 bases are TGTGCCAGCAGCTCTAACAGGGACTCTGGAAACACCATATATTTT. Protein product: CASSSNRDSGNTIYF.

This clone was recorded only once. The chain links TRBV27 to TRBJ1-5; D is possibly TRBD1 (5 bases). CDR1 and CDR2 from the germline V gene are MNHEY and SMNVEV (reference sequence). The V end was cut by 0 bases, the J end by 6 bases, with 15 bases between. The CDR3 is made up of 16 amino acids. The CDR3 DNA reads TGTGCCAGCAGTTTATCGATAGGGACCCGGGGTCAGCCCCAGCATTTT. Translated, it gives CASSLSIGTRGQPQHF.

The chain couples TRBV28 to TRBJ1-6; a possible D gene is TRBD1 (5 bases). The CDR3 contains 16 residues. CDR1 is MDHEN, CDR2 SYDVKM, per germline. V was shortened by 2 bases and J by 8 bases, with 16 bases between the two germline ends. CDR3 sequence reads: CASSLIGKGFDSPLHF. Written as DNA, the CDR3 is TGTGCCAGCAGTTTAATAGGGAAGGGGTTCGATTCACCCCTCCACTTT.

The rearrangement uses TRBV6-5 and TRBJ2-7; D is perhaps TRBD2 (5 bases). The CDR3 has 13 residues. The V end lost 1 base, the J end lost 5 bases, and 9 bases lay between the germline ends. Per the germline V gene, CDR1 is MNHEY and CDR2 is SVGAGI. The CDR3 DNA sequence: TGTGCCAGCAGTTACTTTCGGGGTCACGAGCAGTACTTC. Translating it yields CASSYFRGHEQYF.

A single count supports this clone. This chain uses TRBV5-1 with TRBJ2-7; TRBD2 is a possible D gene (6 bases). CDR1 and CDR2 from the germline V gene are SGHRS and YFSETQ. Trimming cost V 4 bases and J 2 bases, with 13 bases left between them. The CDR3 is 14 residues long. The CDR3: CASSLVSGAYEQYV. The CDR3 bases are TGCGCCAGCAGCCTGGTTTCGGGGGCCTACGAGCAGTACGTC.